The TCR beta chain under discussion was sequenced for a study of identical twins. Study results and caveats: The study reached conclusions through statistical analysis that was cross-sectional, not following the same donors.

With regard to this clonotype: Its antigen is unknown.

A universal primer site was incorporated via template switching, and the cDNA contained unique molecular identifiers. A single record per CDR3 protein comes from TCRdb applying MiXCR to the 5' RACE reads. This table holds about 250,000 distinct CDR3 sequences, 7.5% found once. Between the trimmed V and J ends, which lost 0 bases and 2 bases, there was a span of 14 bases. In germline, CDR1 is MGHRA, CDR2 YSYEKL. The CDR3 is 17 residues long. This same sample was also taken into another study, of yellow fever vaccine responses in identical twins.

Specimen: CD8+ T cells sorted from blood. This receptor was taken from a woman between 18 and 29 years old in good health. The rearrangement links TRBV4-1 to TRBJ2-1; no firm D call. The CDR3 DNA sequence: TGCGCCAGCAGCCAAGATCACCCCCGGGTTACCTACAATGAGCAGTTCTTC. As protein: CASSQDHPRVTYNEQFF.